This TCR beta chain was obtained from a study of shared clonotypes between healthy human individuals (dated by TCRdb to 2019 to 2021). With respect to the entire study: The cohort comprised a couple of women and a few men aged 18 to 49 years. Different laboratories and diverse techniques were used to prepare libraries and sequence TCR repertoires, to increase sequencing depth and limit assay-specific biases. Per donor, leukapheresis produced somewhere between about 0.94 and 9.5 billion PBMCs. Blood TCR repertoires of about 5 healthy adults were deeply sequenced to estimate repertoire size and the extent of clonotype sharing between individuals. For each donor, CD4 naive and CD4 memory were each given three plates, CD8 naive was given two plates, and CD8 memory was given one plate. On the study overall, not on this receptor specifically: About 5% of naive CD4, approximately 3.7% of naive CD8, roughly 2.4% of memory CD4, and about 0.4% of memory CD8 clonotypes were shared across a few donors. Only blood was sampled, and tissue TCR repertoires likely differ from those in blood. Clonotypes shared by all four sorted-subset donors showed higher generation probabilities than non-shared clonotypes. Naive subsets generally had larger estimated clonotype richness than memory subsets did. The genetic and exposure-history diversity represented was limited by the small number of donors. Pairwise subsampling led to the expectation that sequencing depth would affect the degree of clonotype sharing among donors. Incomplete sequencing was indicated by rarefaction of sorted-subset datasets, despite the large sequencing depth.

As to this clone: The antigen it recognizes is unknown. The record has no base qualities; no much larger clone is one base away.

Using the deep immunoSEQ assay, multiplex PCR amplified TCR CDR3 regions from genomic DNA. Extracted genomic DNA from each cell subset was distributed evenly across all wells of several immunoSEQ 96-well plates, and each plate was treated as a replicate. For sorted subsets, each replicate PCR was loaded with about 0.2 ug genomic DNA, equivalent to 30,000 or so T cell genomes. Purified libraries were quantified with a Qubit 3.0 fluorometer, sized on a Bioanalyzer 2100, and re-quantified with the KAPA Library Quantification kit. Every immunoSEQ 96-well plate was sequenced on a separate single-read 150-cycle Illumina NextSeq 550 flow cell. Per the original workflow: Because only junctional sequences without quality scores were contained in the immunoSEQ output, filtering matching that applied to full-length reads could not be performed. To assign V/J genes and CDR3, sequences were annotated using PyIR, a Python wrapper for IgBLAST v1.9, with IMGT germline references. Any read was removed if the V/J assignment was weak (E-value above 1e-6), the CDR3 was missing, or the read contained stop codons, out-of-frame junctions, or ambiguous translated residues. V3J clonotypes were defined as sequences sharing an identical inferred V gene, J gene, and CDR3 amino acid sequence. The percentage overlap between two repertoires was calculated by dividing the number of shared unique clonotypes by the size of the smaller repertoire. Repertoire richness was assessed with RTK rarefaction, the Chao1 estimator, and Recon v2.1 estimates of unobserved clonotypes. Generation probabilities were computed with OLGA for all TCRbeta clonotypes obtained by the gDNA method from several donors. As stored in TCRdb, this immuneACCESS dataset retains in-frame rearrangements with V and J assigned. A fraction of the clones does not appear; measured against another copy, unresolved V genes explain less than half of the discrepancy, and the remainder lacks a known reason. The D gene and trimming were derived from the DNA, and the V and J assignments and clone size from that table. This sample gives around 1.9 million clones in total; about 93% of them show up just once. The top ten hold 1.5% to 2% of the sample.

CD8 naive samples were CD45RO-negative cells positively selected for CCR7, giving a CD45RA+CCR7+ population that excluded TemRA cells. Healthy HIV-negative adults with no recently reported acute infections or vaccinations were included as donors. All donors were Caucasian adults living in Nashville, Tennessee, USA. After blood collection by leukapheresis, PBMCs were isolated using Ficoll-Histopaque density gradient centrifugation and then cryopreserved in the vapor phase of liquid nitrogen. Purity and quantity of every magnetically sorted T cell population were checked by analytical flow cytometry. Each sorted fraction had its genomic DNA isolated and then quantified by UV absorbance on a Nanodrop 2000c. This sequence was found in a young man in good health. Some clones in this sample may be carry-over from other donors' samples. Sequencing was performed on naive CD8+ T cells from PBMCs. The cell subset or site label of this sample denotes: CD45RA+CCR7+.

At the DNA level, the sequence is TGTGCCAGCAGCGGTCGCCCGACTAGCCTCTCCTACAATGAGCAGTTCTTC. Its protein is CASSGRPTSLSYNEQFF. This sequence uses TRBV9 and TRBJ2-1; 7 bases in the junction line up with TRBD2. The CDR3 contains 17 residues, cysteine and phenylalanine counted. Only the CDR3 portion is preserved as DNA: 51 bases, with reading frame beginning at the first base. The germline V and J ends show losses of 3 bases and 0 bases respectively, and no gene match explains 9 bases of the junction. The germline V gene provides CDR1 SGDLS and CDR2 YYNGEE.